This is a list of T cell receptor beta chains from one sample in a study of cytomegalovirus exposure and HLA in healthy donors. TCRdb's copy holds only in-frame clones and misses some; the assay was immunoSEQ multiplex PCR. The sample contains more than 85,000 clones, approximately 78% of which appear only once. The sequenced sample consisted of PBMCs. Receptor source: a woman in her twenties or thirties in good health and CMV-seronegative. CDR3s include the opening cysteine and the closing phenylalanine or tryptophan. The D gene is left open where the match is weak. Expanded clones get a size class; other rows say once, few or many, or leave the size out.

d_call	cdr3_length	j_call	v_call	clone_size	cdr3_aa	cdr3_nt
TRBD1	12	TRBJ1-2	TRBV27	.	CASRNRGAGYTF	TGTGCCAGCAGGAACAGGGGTGCAGGCTACACCTTC
.	15	TRBJ1-2	TRBV7-8	.	CASSQTRGSGFGYTF	TGTGCCAGCAGCCAAACCCGAGGGTCCGGTTTTGGCTACACCTTC
TRBD2	16	TRBJ2-3	TRBV27	.	CASTLGPAGDTDTQYF	TGTGCCAGCACCCTAGGTCCAGCGGGAGACACAGATACGCAGTATTTT
TRBD2	15	TRBJ2-1	TRBV15	once	CATSRGAGGLGEQFF	TGTGCCACCAGCAGAGGGGCGGGAGGGCTCGGGGAGCAGTTCTTC
.	18	TRBJ2-6	TRBV7-9	few	CASSLKGWALSGANVLTF	TGTGCCAGCAGCTTGAAGGGGTGGGCGCTCTCTGGGGCCAACGTCCTGACTTTC
.	14	TRBJ2-5	TRBV4-3	.	CASSQDPDQETQYF	TGCGCCAGCAGCCAAGATCCAGATCAAGAGACCCAGTACTTC
TRBD1	14	TRBJ1-1	TRBV27	.	CASSNRGMNTEAFF	TGTGCCAGCAGCAACAGGGGCATGAACACTGAAGCTTTCTTT
TRBD2	13	TRBJ2-1	TRBV7-6	few	CASSPGAGGPQFF	TGTGCCAGCAGCCCCGGGGCGGGGGGACCTCAGTTCTTC
.	14	TRBJ2-3	TRBV2	.	CASSEMGLWDTQYF	TGTGCCAGCAGTGAGATGGGGCTATGGGATACGCAGTATTTT
TRBD1	15	TRBJ1-4	TRBV15	.	CATSIIRGQDEKLFF	TGTGCCACCAGCATAATCAGGGGGCAGGATGAAAAACTGTTTTTT
.	13	TRBJ1-2	TRBV19	.	CASSSDSNYGYTF	TGTGCCAGTAGCTCCGACAGCAACTATGGCTACACCTTC
.	13	TRBJ2-2	TRBV27	.	CASSIVGARELFF	TGTGCCAGCAGTATCGTTGGGGCGCGGGAGCTGTTTTTT
.	15	TRBJ1-3	TRBV6-5	.	CASSYGWASGNTIYF	TGTGCCAGCAGTTACGGTTGGGCTTCTGGAAACACCATATATTTT